This T cell receptor beta chain was obtained from a study of tumor and adjacent non-tumor tissue in lung cancer. Study background: Stage I to III disease affected about nine men and 5 women aged roughly 31 to 80. General study points: Tumor TCR diversity, when higher, was linked to shorter survival.

No cell sorting was done before RNA was extracted from the tissue. More than 3 cm separated this lung sample from the edge of the tumor. The library came from three nested PCR rounds adapted from ARM-PCR protocols. Using its own MiXCR run on the multiplex PCR reads, TCRdb lists one record per CDR3 protein. The sample includes approximately 100,000 distinct CDR3 sequences, about 61% of them seen just once. There are 13 residues in the CDR3. Per germline, CDR1 MNHNS and CDR2 SASEGT. At least ten counts were recorded for this clonotype. What it binds is not known. The junction shows a germline mismatch at one end, possibly a read error.

The sample consisted of distant non-tumor lung tissue. This TCR derives from a man aged 60 to 75 with non-small cell lung cancer. The chain couples TRBV6-1 to TRBJ2-2; tentative D call: TRBD2 (5 bases). The CDR3 loop is CASSEVSTGELFF. The CDR3 DNA sequence: TGTGCCAGCAGTGAAGTCAGCACCGGGGAGCTATTTTTT.